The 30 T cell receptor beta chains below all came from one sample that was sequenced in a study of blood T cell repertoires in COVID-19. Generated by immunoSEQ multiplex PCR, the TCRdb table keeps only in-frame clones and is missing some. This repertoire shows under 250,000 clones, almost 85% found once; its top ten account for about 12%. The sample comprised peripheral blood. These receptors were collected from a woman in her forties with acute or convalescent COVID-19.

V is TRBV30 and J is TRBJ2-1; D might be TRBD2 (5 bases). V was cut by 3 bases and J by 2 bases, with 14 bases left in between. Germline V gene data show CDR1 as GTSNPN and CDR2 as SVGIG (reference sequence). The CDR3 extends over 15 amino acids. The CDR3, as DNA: TGTGCCTGGAGCAGAGCGGTGCGAACCTACAATGAGCAGTTCTTC. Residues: CAWSRAVRTYNEQFF.

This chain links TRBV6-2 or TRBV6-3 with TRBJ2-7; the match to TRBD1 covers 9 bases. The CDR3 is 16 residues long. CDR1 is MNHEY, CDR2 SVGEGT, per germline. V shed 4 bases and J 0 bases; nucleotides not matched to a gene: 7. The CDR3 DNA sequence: TGTGCCAGCAGTTCCCGGGACAGGGCTCTCTCCTACGAGCAGTACTTC. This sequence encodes CASSSRDRALSYEQYF.

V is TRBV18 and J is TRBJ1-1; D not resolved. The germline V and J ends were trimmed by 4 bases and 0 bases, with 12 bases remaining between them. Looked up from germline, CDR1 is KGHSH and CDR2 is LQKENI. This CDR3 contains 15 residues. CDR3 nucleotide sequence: TGTGCCAGCTCACTCGGCCGGGGTTTGAACACTGAAGCTTTCTTT. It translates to CASSLGRGLNTEAFF.

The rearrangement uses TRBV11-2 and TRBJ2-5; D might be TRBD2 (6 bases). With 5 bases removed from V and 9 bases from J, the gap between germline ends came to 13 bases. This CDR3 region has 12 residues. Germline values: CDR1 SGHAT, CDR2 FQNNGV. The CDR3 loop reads CASSDQREAQYF. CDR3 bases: TGTGCCAGCAGCGACCAAAGGGAGGCCCAGTACTTC.

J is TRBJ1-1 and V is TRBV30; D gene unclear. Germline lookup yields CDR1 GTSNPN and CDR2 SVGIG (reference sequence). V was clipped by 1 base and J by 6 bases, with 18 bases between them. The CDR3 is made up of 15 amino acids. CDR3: CAWSAWTGRRAEAFF. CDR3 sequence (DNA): TGTGCCTGGAGTGCCTGGACGGGGAGAAGAGCTGAAGCTTTCTTT.

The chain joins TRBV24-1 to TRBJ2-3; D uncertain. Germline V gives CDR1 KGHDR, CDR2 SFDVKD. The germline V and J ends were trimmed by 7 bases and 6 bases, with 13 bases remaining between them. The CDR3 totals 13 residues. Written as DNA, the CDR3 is TGTGCCACCAGCCGCCTGCCCGGGGATACGCAGTATTTT. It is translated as CATSRLPGDTQYF.

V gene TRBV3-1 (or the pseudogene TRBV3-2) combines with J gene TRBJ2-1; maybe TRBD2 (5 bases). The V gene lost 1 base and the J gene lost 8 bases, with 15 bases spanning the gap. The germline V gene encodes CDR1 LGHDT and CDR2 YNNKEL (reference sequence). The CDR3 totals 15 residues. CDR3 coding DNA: TGTGCCAGCAGCCAAGCCTTAGGATTCGGGGATGAGCAGTTCTTC. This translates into CASSQALGFGDEQFF.

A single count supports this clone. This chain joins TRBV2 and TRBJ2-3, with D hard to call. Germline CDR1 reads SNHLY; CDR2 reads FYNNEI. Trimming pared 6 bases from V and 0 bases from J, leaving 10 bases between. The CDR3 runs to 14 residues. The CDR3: CASSGTTSTDTQYF. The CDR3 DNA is TGTGCCAGCAGCGGCACTACCAGCACAGATACGCAGTATTTT.

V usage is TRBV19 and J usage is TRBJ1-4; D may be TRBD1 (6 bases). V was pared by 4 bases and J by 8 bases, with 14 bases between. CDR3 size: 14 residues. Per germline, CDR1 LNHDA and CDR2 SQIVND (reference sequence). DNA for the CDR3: TGTGCCAGTAGTACTTTCGGACAGCCAGAAAAACTGTTTTTT. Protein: CASSTFGQPEKLFF.

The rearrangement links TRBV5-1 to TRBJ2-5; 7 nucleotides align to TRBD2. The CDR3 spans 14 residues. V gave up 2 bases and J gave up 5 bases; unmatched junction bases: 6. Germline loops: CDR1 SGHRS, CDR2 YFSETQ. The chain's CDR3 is CASSFLGEGETQYF. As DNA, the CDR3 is TGCGCCAGCAGCTTTTTGGGGGAGGGCGAGACCCAGTACTTC. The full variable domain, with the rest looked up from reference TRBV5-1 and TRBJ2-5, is KAGVTQTPRYLIKTRGQQVTLSCSPISGHRSVSWYQQTPGQGLQFLFEYFSETQRNKGNFPGRFSGRQFSNSRSEMNVSTLELGDSALYLCASSFLGEGETQYFGPGTRLLVL.

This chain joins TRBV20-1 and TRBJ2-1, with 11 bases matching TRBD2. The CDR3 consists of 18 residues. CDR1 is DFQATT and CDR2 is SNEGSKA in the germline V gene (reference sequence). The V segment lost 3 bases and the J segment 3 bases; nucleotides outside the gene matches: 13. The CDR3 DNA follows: TGCAGTGCTAGTACCCTACTAGCGGGGGCCCTGGACTACAATGAGCAGTTCTTC. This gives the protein CSASTLLAGALDYNEQFF.

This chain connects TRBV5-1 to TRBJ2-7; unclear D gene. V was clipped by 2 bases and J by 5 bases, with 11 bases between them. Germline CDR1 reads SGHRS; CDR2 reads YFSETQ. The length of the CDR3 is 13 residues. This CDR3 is CASSFLFGDEQYF. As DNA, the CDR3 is TGCGCCAGCAGCTTCCTATTCGGTGACGAGCAGTACTTC.

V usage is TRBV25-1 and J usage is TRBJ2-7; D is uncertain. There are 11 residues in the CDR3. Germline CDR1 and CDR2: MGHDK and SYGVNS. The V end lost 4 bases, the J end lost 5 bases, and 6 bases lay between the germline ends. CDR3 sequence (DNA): TGTGCCAGCAGTGCAAACAACGAGCAGTACTTC. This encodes CASSANNEQYF.

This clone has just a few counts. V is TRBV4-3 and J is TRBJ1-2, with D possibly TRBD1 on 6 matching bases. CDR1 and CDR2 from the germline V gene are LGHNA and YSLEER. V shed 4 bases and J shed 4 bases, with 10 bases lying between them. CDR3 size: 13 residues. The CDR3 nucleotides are TGCGCCAGCAGCCCGACCAGGGGCTATGGCTACACCTTC. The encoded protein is CASSPTRGYGYTF.

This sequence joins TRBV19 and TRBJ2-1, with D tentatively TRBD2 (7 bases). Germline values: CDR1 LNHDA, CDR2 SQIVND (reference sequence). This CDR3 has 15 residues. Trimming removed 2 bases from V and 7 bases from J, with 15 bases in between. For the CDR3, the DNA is TGTGCCAGTAGTATACCTGGGGGGGCGGGGAATGAGCAGTTCTTC. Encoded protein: CASSIPGGAGNEQFF.

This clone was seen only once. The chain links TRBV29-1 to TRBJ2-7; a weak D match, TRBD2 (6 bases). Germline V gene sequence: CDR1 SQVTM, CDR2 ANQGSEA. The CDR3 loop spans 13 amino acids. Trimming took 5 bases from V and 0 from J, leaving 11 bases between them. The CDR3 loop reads CSVCTGSSYEQYF. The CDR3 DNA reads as TGCAGCGTTTGTACCGGGAGCTCCTACGAGCAGTACTTC.

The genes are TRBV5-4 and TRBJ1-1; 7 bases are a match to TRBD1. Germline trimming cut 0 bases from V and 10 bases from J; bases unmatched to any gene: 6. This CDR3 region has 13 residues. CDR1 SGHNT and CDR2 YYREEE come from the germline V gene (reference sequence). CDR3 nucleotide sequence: TGTGCCAGCAGCTTGGGTGCCCCAGGGGGAGCTTTCTTT. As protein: CASSLGAPGGAFF.

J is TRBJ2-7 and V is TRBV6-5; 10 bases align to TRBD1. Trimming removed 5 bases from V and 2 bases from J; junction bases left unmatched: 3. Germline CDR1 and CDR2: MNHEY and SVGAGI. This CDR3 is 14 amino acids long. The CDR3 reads CASSRTGGPYEQYF. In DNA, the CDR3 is TGTGCCAGCAGTCGGACAGGGGGGCCCTACGAGCAGTACTTC.

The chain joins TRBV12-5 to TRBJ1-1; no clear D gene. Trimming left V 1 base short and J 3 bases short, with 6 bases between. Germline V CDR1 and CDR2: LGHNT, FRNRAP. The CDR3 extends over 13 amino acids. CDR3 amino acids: CASGLGRDTEAFF. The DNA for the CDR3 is TGTGCTAGTGGTTTGGGTCGGGACACTGAAGCTTTCTTT. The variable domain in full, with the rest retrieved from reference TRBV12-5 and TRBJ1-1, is DARVTQTPRHKVTEMGQEVTMRCQPILGHNTVFWYRQTMMQGLELLAYFRNRAPLDDSGMPKDRFSAEMPDATLATLKIQPSEPRDSAVYFCASGLGRDTEAFFGQGTRLTVV.

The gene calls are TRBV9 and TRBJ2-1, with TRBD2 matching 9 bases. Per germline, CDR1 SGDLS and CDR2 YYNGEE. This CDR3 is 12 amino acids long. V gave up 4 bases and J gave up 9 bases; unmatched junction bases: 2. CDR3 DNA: TGTGCCAGCAGCAAGACTAGCGGTGAGCAGTTCTTC. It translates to CASSKTSGEQFF.

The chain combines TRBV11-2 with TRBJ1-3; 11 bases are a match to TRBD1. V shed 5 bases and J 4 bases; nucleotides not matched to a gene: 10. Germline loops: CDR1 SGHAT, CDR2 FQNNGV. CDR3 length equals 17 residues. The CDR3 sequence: CASSLRDRGARGNTIYF. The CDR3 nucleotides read TGTGCCAGCAGCCTACGGGACAGGGGGGCACGGGGAAACACCATATATTTT.

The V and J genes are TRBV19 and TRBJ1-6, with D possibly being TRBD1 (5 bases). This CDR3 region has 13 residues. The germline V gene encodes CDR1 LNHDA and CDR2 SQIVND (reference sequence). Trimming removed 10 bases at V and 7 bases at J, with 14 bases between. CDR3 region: CATKTKGNSPLHF. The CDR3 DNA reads TGTGCCACGAAGACCAAGGGGAATTCACCCCTCCACTTT.

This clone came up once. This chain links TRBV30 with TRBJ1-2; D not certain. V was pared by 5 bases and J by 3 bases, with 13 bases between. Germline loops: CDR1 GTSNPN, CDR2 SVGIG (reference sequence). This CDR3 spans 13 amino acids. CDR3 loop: CAWLESLDYGYTF. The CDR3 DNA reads TGTGCCTGGCTCGAGAGCCTCGACTATGGCTACACCTTC.

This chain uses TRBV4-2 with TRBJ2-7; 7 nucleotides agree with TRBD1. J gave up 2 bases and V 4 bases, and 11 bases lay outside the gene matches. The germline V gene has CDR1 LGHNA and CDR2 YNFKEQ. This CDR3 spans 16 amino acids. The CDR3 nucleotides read TGTGCCAGCAGCCCCCGGGCAGGGGACAGTACCTACGAGCAGTACTTC. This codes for CASSPRAGDSTYEQYF.

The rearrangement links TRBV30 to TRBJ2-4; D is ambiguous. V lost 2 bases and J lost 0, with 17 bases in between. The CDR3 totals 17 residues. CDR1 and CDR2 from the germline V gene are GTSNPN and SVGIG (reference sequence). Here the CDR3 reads CAWSSPYSNVAKNIQYF. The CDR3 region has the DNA TGTGCCTGGAGTTCACCCTACAGTAATGTAGCCAAAAACATTCAGTACTTC.

In nucleotides, the CDR3 is TGCGCCAGCAGCCAAGCAGGGGGCGCGATCGGGGAGCTGTTTTTT. Translation: CASSQAGGAIGELFF. The V gene is TRBV4-1, the J gene TRBJ2-2; 8 bases are shared with TRBD1. CDR1 and CDR2 from the germline V gene are MGHRA and YSYEKL. With V trimmed by 1 base and J by 7 bases, 5 bases remained unmatched. This CDR3 spans 15 amino acids.

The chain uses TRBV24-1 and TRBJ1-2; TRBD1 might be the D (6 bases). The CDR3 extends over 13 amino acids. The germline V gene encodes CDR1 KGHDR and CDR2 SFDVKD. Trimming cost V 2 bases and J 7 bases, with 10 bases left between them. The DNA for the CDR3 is TGTGCCACCAGTGATTACCGGGACATTGGCTACACCTTC. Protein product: CATSDYRDIGYTF.

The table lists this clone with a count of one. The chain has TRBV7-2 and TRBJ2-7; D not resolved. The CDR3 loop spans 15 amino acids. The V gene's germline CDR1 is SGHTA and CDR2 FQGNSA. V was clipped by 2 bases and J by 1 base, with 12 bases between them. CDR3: CASSLIVSGSYEQYF. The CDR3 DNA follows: TGTGCCAGCAGCTTAATAGTAAGTGGTTCCTACGAGCAGTACTTC. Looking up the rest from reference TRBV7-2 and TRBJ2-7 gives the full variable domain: GAGVSQSPSNKVTEKGKDVELRCDPISGHTALYWYRQSLGQGLEFLIYFQGNSAPDKSGLPSDRFSAERTGGSVSTLTIQRTQQEDSAVYLCASSLIVSGSYEQYFGPGTRLTVT.

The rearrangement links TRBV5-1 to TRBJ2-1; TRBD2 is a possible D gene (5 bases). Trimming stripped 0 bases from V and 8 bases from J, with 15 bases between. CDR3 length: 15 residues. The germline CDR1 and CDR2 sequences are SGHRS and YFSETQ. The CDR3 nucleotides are TGCGCCAGCAGCTTGGTCGGCGGGTGGGCCGATGAGCAGTTCTTC. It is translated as CASSLVGGWADEQFF. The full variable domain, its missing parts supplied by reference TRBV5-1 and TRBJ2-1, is KAGVTQTPRYLIKTRGQQVTLSCSPISGHRSVSWYQQTPGQGLQFLFEYFSETQRNKGNFPGRFSGRQFSNSRSEMNVSTLELGDSALYLCASSLVGGWADEQFFGPGTRLTVL.

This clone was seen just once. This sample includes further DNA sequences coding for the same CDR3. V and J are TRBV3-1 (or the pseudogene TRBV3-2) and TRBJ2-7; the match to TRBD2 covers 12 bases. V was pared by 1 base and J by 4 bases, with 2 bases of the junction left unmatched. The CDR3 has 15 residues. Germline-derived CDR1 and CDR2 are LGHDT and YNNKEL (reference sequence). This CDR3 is CASSQGLAGVYEQYF. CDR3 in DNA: TGTGCCAGCAGCCAAGGACTAGCGGGGGTATACGAGCAGTACTTC.